This T cell receptor beta chain was observed in a study of T cells in Graves' hyperthyroidism and ophthalmopathy. TCR beta CDR3 regions were amplified from RNA transcripts. HTBI primers were employed in a first-round RT-PCR of the TCR CDR3. TCRdb reprocessed the multiplex PCR reads with MiXCR, giving one entry per CDR3 protein. Of hundreds of thousands of distinct CDR3 sequences listed, 11% to 15% are singletons. Germline CDR1 and CDR2: LNHDA and SQIVND (reference sequence). The V gene end was trimmed by 9 bases and the J gene end by 6 bases; junction bases not matched to a gene: 11. The CDR3 contains 14 residues.

The sample was blood. This clonotype was obtained from a young woman with Graves' hyperthyroidism that later progressed to Graves' ophthalmopathy. This chain joins TRBV19 and TRBJ1-5; 7 bases line up with TRBD1. The CDR3 coding sequence is TGTGCCAGCAAGATACAGGGGATAGGTCAGCCCCAGCATTTT. This codes for CASKIQGIGQPQHF.